What follows are 5 T cell receptor beta chains derived from one specimen sequenced in a study of blood T cell repertoires in COVID-19. TCRdb's copy holds only in-frame clones and misses some; the assay was immunoSEQ multiplex PCR. The sample includes 60,000 to 70,000 clones, around 80% of them seen just once. The specimen was peripheral blood. Receptor source: an older woman with acute or convalescent COVID-19.

In its sample, this clone was seen a few times. The rearrangement links TRBV6-6 to TRBJ2-3, with TRBD2 matching 9 bases. The CDR3 covers 16 residues. Losses at the gene ends were 6 bases for V and 2 bases for J; bases not matched to a gene: 9. Germline V gene lookup returns CDR1 MNHNY and CDR2 SVGAGI (reference sequence). CDR3 coding DNA: TGTGCCAGCAGACGGGTAGCGGGGGTCTCCACAGATACGCAGTATTTT. Translated, it gives CASRRVAGVSTDTQYF.

This clone was detected only once. Here the CDR3 reads CAWSGGRNTEAFF. The CDR3 DNA reads as TGTGCCTGGAGTGGCGGGAGGAACACTGAAGCTTTCTTT. The chain combines TRBV30 with TRBJ1-1; D unresolved. This CDR3 region has 13 residues. V shed 1 base and J shed 1 base, with 7 bases lying between them. Germline CDR1 is GTSNPN and CDR2 is SVGIG (reference sequence).

The chain links TRBV27 to TRBJ2-7; 13 nucleotides match TRBD2. CDR1 is MNHEY and CDR2 is SMNVEV in the germline V gene (reference sequence). The CDR3 sequence is 15 residues long. V trimming: 4 bases; J trimming: 3 bases; junction bases outside the gene matches: 3. CDR3 protein: CASSSRTSGGYEQYF. CDR3 bases: TGTGCCAGCAGTTCACGGACTAGCGGGGGCTACGAGCAGTACTTC.

This clone was counted only a few times. J is TRBJ2-2 and V is TRBV5-4, with unresolved D. Germline CDR1 reads SGHNT; CDR2 reads YYREEE (reference sequence). Trimming shortened V by 2 bases and J by 8 bases, and 10 bases separated the two germline ends. The CDR3 length is 13 residues. CDR3 residues: CASSFVPGGELFF. The CDR3 nucleotides are TGTGCCAGCAGCTTTGTACCGGGTGGGGAGCTGTTTTTT.

The chain combines TRBV30 with TRBJ2-4, with unresolved D. V was cut by 3 bases and J by 6 bases, with 12 bases left in between. This CDR3 has 13 amino acids. CDR1 is GTSNPN and CDR2 is SVGIG in the germline V gene (reference sequence). The CDR3 sequence: CAWSPQALNIQYF. CDR3 nucleotides: TGTGCCTGGAGCCCTCAGGCCTTAAACATTCAGTACTTC.